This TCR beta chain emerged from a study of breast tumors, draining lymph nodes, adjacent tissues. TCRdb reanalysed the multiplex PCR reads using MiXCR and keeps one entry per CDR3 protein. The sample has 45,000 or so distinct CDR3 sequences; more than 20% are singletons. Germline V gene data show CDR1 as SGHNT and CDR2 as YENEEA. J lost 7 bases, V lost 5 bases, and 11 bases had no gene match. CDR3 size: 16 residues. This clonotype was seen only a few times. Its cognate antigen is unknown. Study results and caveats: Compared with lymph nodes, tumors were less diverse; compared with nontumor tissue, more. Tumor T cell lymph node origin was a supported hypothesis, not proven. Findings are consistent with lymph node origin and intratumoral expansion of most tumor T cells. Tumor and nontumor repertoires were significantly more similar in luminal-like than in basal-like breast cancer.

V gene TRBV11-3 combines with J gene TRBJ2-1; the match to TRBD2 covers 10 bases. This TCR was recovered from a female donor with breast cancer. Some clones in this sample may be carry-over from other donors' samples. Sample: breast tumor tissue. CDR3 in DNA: TGTGCCAGCAGCCCCAGGAGCGGGAGGGCCGGGAATGAGCAGTTCTTC. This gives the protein CASSPRSGRAGNEQFF.